One and the same sample provided the 26 T cell receptor beta chains below, sequenced in a study of T cell responses to AZD1222 COVID-19 vaccine. Profiling relied on immunoSEQ multiplex PCR, and the TCRdb table lists in-frame clones only, not all of them. The sample includes roughly 77,000 clones, approximately 90% of them seen just once. The specimen comprised peripheral blood, sampled on day 0 of AZD1222 vaccination. The receptors were gathered from an adult in good health.

The genes are TRBV28 and TRBJ1-6, with TRBD1 as a possible D gene (6 bases). Germline V CDR1 and CDR2: MDHEN, SYDVKM. The CDR3 covers 14 residues. V lost 10 bases and J 4 bases, leaving 14 bases between the germline ends. The CDR3 region is CATQGPRYNSPLHF. The CDR3 DNA follows: TGTGCCACACAGGGCCCACGTTATAATTCACCCCTCCACTTT. The full variable domain, its missing parts supplied by reference TRBV28 and TRBJ1-6, is DVKVTQSSRYLVKRTGEKVFLECVQDMDHENMFWYRQDPGLGLRLIYFSYDVKMKEKGDIPEGYSVSREKKERFSLILESASTNQTSMYLCATQGPRYNSPLHFGNGTRLTVT.

This chain joins TRBV7-9 and TRBJ1-1, with no clear D. Germline CDR1 and CDR2: SEHNR and FQNEAQ (reference sequence). This CDR3 comprises 13 residues. The ends were cut back, 5 bases at V and 11 bases at J, with 18 bases in the middle. The CDR3 DNA reads as TGTGCCAGCAGCCCAGACCCTCACAGTATTGCTTTCTTT. This sequence encodes CASSPDPHSIAFF.

The genes are TRBV27 and TRBJ1-1; D call uncertain. CDR3 size: 13 residues. Trimming cost V 3 bases and J 3 bases, with 8 bases left between them. Germline CDR1 MNHEY, CDR2 SMNVEV (reference sequence). CDR3: CASSLNRYTEAFF. DNA of the CDR3: TGTGCCAGCAGTTTGAACAGATACACTGAAGCTTTCTTT.

The genes are TRBV30 and TRBJ1-1; 8 bases are shared with TRBD1. Unmatched junction bases numbered 1, after V lost 5 bases and J lost 5 bases. CDR3 length equals 11 residues. CDR1 is GTSNPN, CDR2 SVGIG, per germline (reference sequence). The CDR3 region has the DNA TGTGCCTGGGACAGGGGAACTGAAGCTTTCTTT. It specifies CAWDRGTEAFF.

The table lists this clone with a few counts. The rearrangement uses TRBV11-2 and TRBJ1-3, with TRBD1 matching 7 bases. Germline lookup yields CDR1 SGHAT and CDR2 FQNNGV. Unmatched junction bases numbered 10, after V lost 5 bases and J lost 0 bases. The CDR3 length is 17 residues. The CDR3 loop reads CASSVWDSSFSGNTIYF. In nucleotides, the CDR3 is TGTGCCAGCAGCGTATGGGACAGCTCCTTCTCTGGAAACACCATATATTTT.

V gene TRBV10-2 combines with J gene TRBJ1-1, with no clear D. Trimming left V 0 bases short and J 4 bases short, with 12 bases between. This CDR3 contains 15 residues. The V gene's germline CDR1 is WSHSY and CDR2 SAAADI. CDR3 in amino acids: CASSESTLSGTEAFF. The CDR3 region has the DNA TGCGCCAGCAGTGAGTCGACCCTGTCGGGCACTGAAGCTTTCTTT.

The rearrangement joins TRBV3-1 (or the pseudogene TRBV3-2) to TRBJ1-1, with TRBD1 matching 8 bases. V dropped 0 bases and J dropped 5; count of bases not matched to a gene: 8. Germline V gives CDR1 LGHDT, CDR2 YNNKEL (reference sequence). The CDR3 runs 16 residues. In DNA, the CDR3 is TGTGCCAGCAGCCAAGATAGGACAGGGTTGGTAACTGAAGCTTTCTTT. Amino acid sequence: CASSQDRTGLVTEAFF.

This sequence joins TRBV4-3 and TRBJ1-1; 9 bases align to TRBD1. The CDR3 runs to 15 residues. Trimming took 4 bases from V and 1 from J; bases not matched to a gene: 4. Germline CDR1 reads LGHNA; CDR2 reads YSLEER. CDR3 residues: CASSLGQGPNTEAFF. CDR3 sequence (DNA): TGCGCCAGCAGCCTAGGACAGGGGCCGAACACTGAAGCTTTCTTT.

This clone has just one count. The gene calls are TRBV19 and TRBJ1-1, with a weak D call TRBD1 (5 bases). Between the trimmed V and J ends, which lost 1 base and 5 bases, there was a span of 17 bases. From germline, CDR1 is LNHDA and CDR2 SQIVND (reference sequence). The CDR3 totals 16 residues. The CDR3 is CASSIAGTRERTEAFF. The CDR3 DNA follows: TGTGCCAGTAGTATAGCAGGGACCCGGGAGAGAACTGAAGCTTTCTTT.

Worth noting for this clone: At one boundary the junction diverges from the germline segment, which might be a read error. This chain connects TRBV29-1 to TRBJ1-2, with D maybe TRBD1 (5 bases). This CDR3 has 13 amino acids. The V gene's germline CDR1 is SQVTM and CDR2 ANQGSEA. As DNA, the CDR3 is TGCAGCGGTCTGTTGAGGATGGGACCGGCCATCGCCTTC. Protein sequence: CSGLLRMGPAIAF.

CDR3 in DNA: TGTGCCAGCAGCCTCGGACAGGACCCTAAGAGGGGCTACACCTTC. It yields the protein CASSLGQDPKRGYTF. This chain links TRBV7-9 with TRBJ1-2; 7 bases align to TRBD1. The CDR3 extends over 15 amino acids. CDR1 and CDR2 (germline): SEHNR, FQNEAQ (reference sequence). Germline trimming cut 5 bases from V and 8 bases from J; bases unmatched to any gene: 14.

The CDR3 nucleotides read TGTGCCAGTTCACGGACAGCGGCCAACACTGAAGCTTTCTTT. This sequence encodes CASSRTAANTEAFF. The chain links TRBV19 to TRBJ1-1; TRBD1 might be the D (6 bases). Per germline, CDR1 LNHDA and CDR2 SQIVND (reference sequence). Trimming took off 8 bases at V and 2 bases at J, with 15 bases between the two ends. The CDR3 is 14 amino acids.

The CDR3 spells CASSLALRTETYNEQFF. The DNA for the CDR3 is TGTGCCAGCAGCTTAGCGCTCCGCACAGAAACCTACAATGAGCAGTTCTTC. The chain uses TRBV7-6 and TRBJ2-1; no definite D call. Trimming took off 0 bases at V and 2 bases at J, with 14 bases between the two ends. Germline-derived CDR1 and CDR2 are SGHVS and FNYEAQ. The CDR3 runs 17 residues.

The V call is TRBV27, the J call TRBJ1-1; tentatively, D is TRBD1 (6 bases). The germline V and J ends were trimmed by 3 bases and 9 bases, with 14 bases remaining between them. There are 13 residues in the CDR3. Germline CDR1 reads MNHEY; CDR2 reads SMNVEV (reference sequence). DNA for the CDR3: TGTGCCAGCAGTTTGGGGTGGACAGAAAAAGCTTTCTTT. This translates into CASSLGWTEKAFF.

The rearrangement uses TRBV3-1 (or the pseudogene TRBV3-2) and TRBJ1-5, with 9 bases matching TRBD1. The CDR3 contains 16 residues. Trimming cost V 0 bases and J 4 bases; bases outside gene matches: 4. Germline-derived CDR1 and CDR2 are LGHDT and YNNKEL (reference sequence). The CDR3 sequence is CASSQEGQGSNQPQHF. Here the CDR3 DNA reads TGTGCCAGCAGCCAAGAGGGACAGGGAAGTAATCAGCCCCAGCATTTT.

The chain recombines TRBV12-3 or TRBV12-4 with TRBJ1-2; D gene ambiguous. This CDR3 has 13 residues. Trimming left V 3 bases short and J 3 bases short, with 8 bases between. The CDR3 DNA reads TGTGCCAGCAGTTTCATGATCTACTATGGCTACACCTTC. Amino acid sequence: CASSFMIYYGYTF.

This chain links TRBV6-5 with TRBJ1-6; D possibly corresponds to TRBD1 (5 bases). The V and J ends lost 10 bases and 8 bases respectively, with 15 bases between them. The germline gives CDR1 MNHEY, CDR2 SVGAGI. The CDR3 length is 13 residues. CDR3 amino acids: CAIGTSQDSPLHF. In DNA, the CDR3 is TGTGCCATCGGGACTTCTCAGGATTCACCCCTCCACTTT.

The chain uses TRBV7-6 and TRBJ2-5; D unresolved. Germline V CDR1 and CDR2: SGHVS, FNYEAQ. CDR3 size: 15 residues. V shed 2 bases and J shed 1 base, with 11 bases lying between them. The CDR3 loop reads CASSLSDILQETQYF. For the CDR3, the DNA is TGTGCCAGCAGCTTATCCGATATTCTCCAAGAGACCCAGTACTTC.

This clone was seen a single time. V gene TRBV14 combines with J gene TRBJ2-6; D ambiguous. Germline V gene sequence: CDR1 SGHDN, CDR2 FVKESK. Trimming cost V 5 bases and J 0 bases, with 11 bases left between them. This CDR3 contains 16 residues. The CDR3 DNA is TGTGCCAGCAGCTCAGGTATCCTCTCTGGGGCCAACGTCCTGACTTTC. It encodes CASSSGILSGANVLTF. The variable domain in full, completed from reference TRBV14 and TRBJ2-6, reads EAGVTQFPSHSVIEKGQTVTLRCDPISGHDNLYWYRRVMGKEIKFLLHFVKESKQDESGMPNNRFLAERTGGTYSTLKVQPAELEDSGVYFCASSSGILSGANVLTFGAGSRLTVL.

The chain carries TRBV7-2 and TRBJ2-3; 10 positions match TRBD2. The junction had 8 bases not matched to a gene; V was cut back by 5 bases and J by 3 bases. Germline values: CDR1 SGHTA, CDR2 FQGNSA. The CDR3 consists of 16 residues. The CDR3 DNA follows: TGTGCCAGCAGCCCCCCAGCGGGGGGGCGGACAGATACGCAGTATTTT. Encoded protein: CASSPPAGGRTDTQYF.

V is TRBV6-1 and J is TRBJ2-2; a possible D gene is TRBD2 (6 bases). The CDR3 is 16 amino acids. Trimming pared 2 bases from V and 4 bases from J, leaving 14 bases between. The V gene's germline CDR1 is MNHNS and CDR2 SASEGT. CDR3 bases: TGTGCCAGCAGTGAACTGACGGGGGACTTCACCGGGGAGCTGTTTTTT. Translation gives CASSELTGDFTGELFF.

The gene calls are TRBV9 and TRBJ2-3, with 11 nucleotides matching TRBD2. Germline V gene data show CDR1 as SGDLS and CDR2 as YYNGEE. J was trimmed by 2 bases and V by 3 bases; bases with no gene match: 5. The CDR3 contains 16 residues. As DNA, the CDR3 is TGTGCCAGCAGCGGAAGACTAGCGGGGCTCACAGATACGCAGTATTTT. Translated: CASSGRLAGLTDTQYF. The whole variable domain, filled in from reference TRBV9 and TRBJ2-3, reads DSGVTQTPKHLITATGQRVTLRCSPRSGDLSVYWYQQSLDQGLQFLIQYYNGEERAKGNILERFSAQQFPDLHSELNLSSLELGDSALYFCASSGRLAGLTDTQYFGPGTRLTVL.

The V call is TRBV7-6, the J call TRBJ1-5, with D unclear. The germline CDR1 and CDR2 sequences are SGHVS and FNYEAQ. Trimming removed 3 bases at V and 4 bases at J, with 7 bases between. CDR3 size: 13 residues. The chain's CDR3 is CASSFGLNQPQHF. The CDR3 DNA is TGTGCCAGCAGCTTCGGGCTGAATCAGCCCCAGCATTTT.

The chain recombines TRBV6-5 with TRBJ1-2; TRBD1 aligns across 10 bases. Germline CDR1 is MNHEY and CDR2 is SVGAGI. The CDR3 is made up of 12 amino acids. V shed 6 bases and J 8 bases; nucleotides not matched to a gene: 3. The DNA for the CDR3 is TGTGCCAGCAGGACAGGGGGCGAGGGCTACACCTTC. This sequence encodes CASRTGGEGYTF.

The V and J genes are TRBV27 and TRBJ1-4; D might be TRBD1 (5 bases). V gave up 4 bases and J gave up 6 bases, with 12 bases separating them. CDR1 MNHEY and CDR2 SMNVEV come from the germline V gene (reference sequence). This CDR3 comprises 14 residues. This CDR3 reads CASSSRVKDEKLFF. The DNA for the CDR3 is TGTGCCAGCAGTTCCAGGGTGAAGGATGAAAAACTGTTTTTT. The variable domain in full, completed from reference TRBV27 and TRBJ1-4, reads EAQVTQNPRYLITVTGKKLTVTCSQNMNHEYMSWYRQDPGLGLRQIYYSMNVEVTDKGDVPEGYKVSRKEKRNFPLILESPSPNQTSLYFCASSSRVKDEKLFFGSGTQLSVL.

The rearrangement links TRBV18 to TRBJ1-5; weak D call: TRBD1 (6 bases). Germline CDR1 KGHSH, CDR2 LQKENI. The CDR3 covers 14 residues. V was trimmed by 2 bases and J by 4 bases, leaving 9 bases between them. The CDR3 loop is CASSPYQGNQPQHF. CDR3 sequence (DNA): TGTGCCAGCTCACCATACCAGGGGAATCAGCCCCAGCATTTT. Looking up the rest from reference TRBV18 and TRBJ1-5 gives the full variable domain: NAGVMQNPRHLVRRRGQEARLRCSPMKGHSHVYWYRQLPEEGLKFMVYLQKENIIDESGMPKERFSAEFPKEGPSILRIQQVVRGDSAAYFCASSPYQGNQPQHFGDGTRLSIL.